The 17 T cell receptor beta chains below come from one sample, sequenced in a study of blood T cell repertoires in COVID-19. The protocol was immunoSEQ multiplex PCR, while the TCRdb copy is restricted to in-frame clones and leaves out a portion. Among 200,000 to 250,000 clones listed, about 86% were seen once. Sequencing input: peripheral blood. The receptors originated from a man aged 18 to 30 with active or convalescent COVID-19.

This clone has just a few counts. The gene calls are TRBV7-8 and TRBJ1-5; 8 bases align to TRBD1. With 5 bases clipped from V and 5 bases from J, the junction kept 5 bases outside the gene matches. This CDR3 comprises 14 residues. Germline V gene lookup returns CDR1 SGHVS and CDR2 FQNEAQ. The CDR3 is CASSLGQGHQPQHF. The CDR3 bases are TGTGCCAGCAGCCTCGGACAGGGACATCAGCCCCAGCATTTT.

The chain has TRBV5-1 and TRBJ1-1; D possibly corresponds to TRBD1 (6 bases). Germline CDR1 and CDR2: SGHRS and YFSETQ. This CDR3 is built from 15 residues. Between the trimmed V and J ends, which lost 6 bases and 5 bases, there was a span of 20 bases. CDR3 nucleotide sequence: TGCGCCAGCAACGGAGCGACAGGTTTGGGAACTGAAGCTTTCTTT. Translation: CASNGATGLGTEAFF.

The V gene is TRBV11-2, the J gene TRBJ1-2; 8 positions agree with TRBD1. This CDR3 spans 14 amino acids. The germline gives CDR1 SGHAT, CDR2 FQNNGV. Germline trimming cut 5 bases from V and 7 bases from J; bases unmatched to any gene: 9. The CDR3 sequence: CASSPQQGESGYTF. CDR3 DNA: TGTGCCAGCAGCCCGCAACAGGGGGAGAGTGGCTACACCTTC.

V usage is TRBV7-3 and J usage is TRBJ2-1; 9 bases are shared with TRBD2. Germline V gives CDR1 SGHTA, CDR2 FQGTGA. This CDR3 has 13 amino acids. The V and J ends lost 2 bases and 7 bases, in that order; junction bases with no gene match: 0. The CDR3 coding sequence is TGTGCCAGCAGCTTACTAGCGGGGAATGAGCAGTTCTTC. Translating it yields CASSLLAGNEQFF. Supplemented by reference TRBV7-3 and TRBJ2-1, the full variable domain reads GAGVSQTPSNKVTEKGKYVELRCDPISGHTALYWYRQSLGQGPEFLIYFQGTGAADDSGLPNDRFFAVRPEGSVSTLKIQRTERGDSAVYLCASSLLAGNEQFFGPGTRLTVL.

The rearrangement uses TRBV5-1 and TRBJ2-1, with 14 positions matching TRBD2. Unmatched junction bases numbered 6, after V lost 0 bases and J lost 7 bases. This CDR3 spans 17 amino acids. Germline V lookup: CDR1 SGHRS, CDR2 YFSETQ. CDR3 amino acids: CASSLETSGRAGNEQFF. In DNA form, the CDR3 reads TGCGCCAGCAGCTTGGAGACTAGCGGGAGGGCCGGGAATGAGCAGTTCTTC.

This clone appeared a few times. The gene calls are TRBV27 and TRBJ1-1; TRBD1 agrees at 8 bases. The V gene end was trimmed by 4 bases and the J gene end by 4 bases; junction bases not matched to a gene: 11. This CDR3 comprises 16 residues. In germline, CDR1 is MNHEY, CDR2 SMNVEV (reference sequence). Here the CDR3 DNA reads TGTGCCAGCAGTTACATCGCGTCAGGGGGCGTCACTGAAGCTTTCTTT. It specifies CASSYIASGGVTEAFF.

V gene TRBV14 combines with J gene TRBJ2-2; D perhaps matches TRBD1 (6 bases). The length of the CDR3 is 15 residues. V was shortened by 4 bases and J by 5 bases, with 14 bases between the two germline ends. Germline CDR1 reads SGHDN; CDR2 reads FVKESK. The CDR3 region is CASSLRGSRTGELFF. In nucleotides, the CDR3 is TGTGCCAGCAGCCTCAGGGGTTCGCGGACCGGGGAGCTGTTTTTT.

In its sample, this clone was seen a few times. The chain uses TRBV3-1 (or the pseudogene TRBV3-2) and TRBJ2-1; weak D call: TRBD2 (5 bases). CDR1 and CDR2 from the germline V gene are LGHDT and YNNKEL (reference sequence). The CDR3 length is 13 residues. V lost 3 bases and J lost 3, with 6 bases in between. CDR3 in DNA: TGTGCCAGCAGCCAGGAGGACTACAATGAGCAGTTCTTC. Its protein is CASSQEDYNEQFF.

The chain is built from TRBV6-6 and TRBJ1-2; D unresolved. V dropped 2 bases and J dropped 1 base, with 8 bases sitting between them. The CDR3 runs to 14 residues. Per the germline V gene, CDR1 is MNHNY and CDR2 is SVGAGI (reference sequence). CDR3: CASSYGEVNYGYTF. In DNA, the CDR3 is TGTGCCAGCAGTTACGGGGAGGTTAACTATGGCTACACCTTC.

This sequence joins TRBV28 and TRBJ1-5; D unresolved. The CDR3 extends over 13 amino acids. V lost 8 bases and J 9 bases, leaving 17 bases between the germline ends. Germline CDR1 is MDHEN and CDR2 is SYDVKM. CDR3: CASCRSVRGPQHF. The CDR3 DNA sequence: TGTGCCAGCTGCAGAAGTGTGAGAGGGCCCCAGCATTTT.

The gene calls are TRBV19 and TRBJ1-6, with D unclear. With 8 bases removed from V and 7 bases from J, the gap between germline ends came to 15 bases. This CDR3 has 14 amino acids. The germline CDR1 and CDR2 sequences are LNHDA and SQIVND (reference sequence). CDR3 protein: CASAITGRNSPLHF. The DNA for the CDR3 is TGTGCCAGTGCCATAACTGGGAGGAATTCACCCCTCCACTTT.

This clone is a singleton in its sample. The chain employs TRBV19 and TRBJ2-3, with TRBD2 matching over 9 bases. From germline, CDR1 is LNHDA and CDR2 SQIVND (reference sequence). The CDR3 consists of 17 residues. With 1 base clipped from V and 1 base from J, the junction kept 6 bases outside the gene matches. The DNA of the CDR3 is TGTGCCAGTAGTATAGCCGGGGGACTAGCCCGCACAGATACGCAGTATTTT. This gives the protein CASSIAGGLARTDTQYF.

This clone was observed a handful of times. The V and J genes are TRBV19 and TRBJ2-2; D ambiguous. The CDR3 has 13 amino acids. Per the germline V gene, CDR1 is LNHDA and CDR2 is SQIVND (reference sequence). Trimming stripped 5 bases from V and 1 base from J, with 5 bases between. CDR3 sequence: CASSWQNTGELFF. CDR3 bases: TGTGCCAGTAGTTGGCAGAACACCGGGGAGCTGTTTTTT.

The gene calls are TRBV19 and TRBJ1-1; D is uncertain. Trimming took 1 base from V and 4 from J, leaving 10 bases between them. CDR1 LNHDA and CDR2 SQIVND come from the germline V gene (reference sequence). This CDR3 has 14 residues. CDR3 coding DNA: TGTGCCAGTAGTATAGGCGGAACTATCACTGAAGCTTTCTTT. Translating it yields CASSIGGTITEAFF.

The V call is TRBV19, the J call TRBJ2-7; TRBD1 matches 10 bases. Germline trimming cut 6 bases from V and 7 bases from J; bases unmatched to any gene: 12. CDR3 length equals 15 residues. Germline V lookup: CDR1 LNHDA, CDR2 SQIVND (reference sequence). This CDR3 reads CASSDSTGGFFEQYF. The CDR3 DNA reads TGTGCCAGTAGCGATTCGACAGGGGGCTTTTTTGAGCAGTACTTC.

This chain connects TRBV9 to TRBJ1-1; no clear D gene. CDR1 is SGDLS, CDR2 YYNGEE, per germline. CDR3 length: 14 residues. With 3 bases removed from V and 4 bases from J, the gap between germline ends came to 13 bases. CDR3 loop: CASSADNMGTEAFF. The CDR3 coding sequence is TGTGCCAGCAGCGCAGACAACATGGGCACTGAAGCTTTCTTT. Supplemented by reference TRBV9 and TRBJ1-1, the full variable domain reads DSGVTQTPKHLITATGQRVTLRCSPRSGDLSVYWYQQSLDQGLQFLIQYYNGEERAKGNILERFSAQQFPDLHSELNLSSLELGDSALYFCASSADNMGTEAFFGQGTRLTVV.

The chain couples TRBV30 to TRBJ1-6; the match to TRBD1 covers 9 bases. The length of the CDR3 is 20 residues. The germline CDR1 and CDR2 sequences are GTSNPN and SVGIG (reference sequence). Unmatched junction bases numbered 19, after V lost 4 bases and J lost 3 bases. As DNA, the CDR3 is TGTGCCTGGACCAAGGGGACCGGGACAGGGAACCCGAACTATAATTCACCCCTCCACTTT. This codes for CAWTKGTGTGNPNYNSPLHF.